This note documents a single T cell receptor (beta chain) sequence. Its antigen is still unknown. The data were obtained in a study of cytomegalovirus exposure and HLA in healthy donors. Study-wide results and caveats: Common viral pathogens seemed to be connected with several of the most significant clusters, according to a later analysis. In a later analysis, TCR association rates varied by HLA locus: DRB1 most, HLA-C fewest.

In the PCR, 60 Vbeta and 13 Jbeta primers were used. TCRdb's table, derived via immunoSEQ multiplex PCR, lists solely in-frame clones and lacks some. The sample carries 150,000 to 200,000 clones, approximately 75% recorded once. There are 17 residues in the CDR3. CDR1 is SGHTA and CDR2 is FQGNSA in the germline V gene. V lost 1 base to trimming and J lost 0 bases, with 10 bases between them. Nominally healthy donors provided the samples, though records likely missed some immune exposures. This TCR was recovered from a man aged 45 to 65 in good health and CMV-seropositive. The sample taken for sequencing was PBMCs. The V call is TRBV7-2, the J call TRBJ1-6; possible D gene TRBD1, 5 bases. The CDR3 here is CASSLGGPLSYNSPLHF. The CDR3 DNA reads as TGTGCCAGCAGCTTAGGGGGCCCTCTCTCCTATAATTCACCCCTCCACTTT.